This T cell receptor beta chain was recorded in a study of T cells after yellow fever vaccination (dated by TCRdb to between 2017 and 2020). About the investigation overall: Libraries from fractions with low cell numbers were prepared with the SMART-Seq v4 Ultra Low Input RNA kit. To follow T-cell clones before and after primary and booster YFV17D yellow fever vaccination, bulk TCR alpha and beta repertoires were sequenced over time. The cohort comprised two healthy male donors, one aged 18 to 30 and one aged 30 to 40 years. Blood was collected at multiple timepoints before and after primary and secondary immunization, and bulk PBMC replicates and cell subsets were isolated.

The germline V end is reduced by 6 bases and the J end by 1 base; junction bases left unmatched: 5. The CDR3, from cysteine to phenylalanine, totals 14 residues. The only DNA kept is the CDR3, 42 bases in frame from the first base. Via the germline V gene, CDR1 is SNHLY and CDR2 FYNNEI. In the paper's terms, the treatment or condition label means: live attenuated yellow fever vaccine strain. Two biological replicates of bulk PBMCs were collected at each blood-draw timepoint. PBMCs were isolated from peripheral blood using a standard Ficoll-Paque protocol. TriZol was used to extract RNA from bulk PBMCs, from CD4 and CD8 fractions, and from dextramer-positive and dextramer-negative fractions. TCR cDNA was made using 5'RACE template switching, a step that added a universal primer site and unique molecular identifiers. Priming for cDNA synthesis came from both the TCR alpha and TCR beta constant segments. Library amplification used two PCR steps, and the second PCR step added sample barcodes and sequencing adapters. Sequencing of libraries was done on Illumina HiSeq 2500 (2x100 bp) or NovaSeq (2x150 bp). As for the authors' bioinformatics: Reads were demultiplexed and collapsed into UMI consensus sequences with MIGEC, and V(D)J alignment was performed with MiXCR. Using edgeR on replicate PBMC samples, clonotypes were called vaccine-responding if FDR was below 0.01 and the log2 fold change was above 5 up to day 15. CD4 or CD8 identity was assigned to each bulk clonotype according to whether the clonotype was present at higher abundance in the sequenced CD4 repertoire or the sequenced CD8 repertoire. TCRdb reprocessed the public reads (quality trimming at Q25 with fastp, clone calling with MiXCR) and kept in-frame beta chains. Records with the same CDR3 protein are collapsed into one entry carrying the most frequent genes and DNA. The V and J calls, along with clone size, are taken from TCRdb and not from the paper's own processing. The table for this sample lists 450,000 to 550,000 distinct CDR3 sequences; 21% of them were counted only once. About 16% of the sample is held by the ten biggest clonotypes.

Notes on this clonotype: Its antigen is not yet known. No base qualities exist here, and no much larger clone lies one base off it.

The full study reports these points: FACS-sorted repertoires could contain abundant contaminating clonotypes from the bulk population, so computational filtering was required. A small share of clonotypes was detected in both CD4 and CD8 compartments, with the overlap likely arising from convergent recombination. After the booster, most of the clones that had expanded following primary vaccination were detected again (approximately 95% of CD4 and around 90% of CD8), which suggests that memory was broadly maintained. Compared with the primary T-cell response, the secondary T-cell response was weaker but faster, peaking on day 5 rather than day 15. Because only two donors were included in the study, the extent to which the findings can be generalized is limited.

The TCR comes from a man aged 18 to 29 who received the YFV17D yellow fever vaccine. Sequenced material: PBMCs, taken 20 to 25 days after the first yellow fever vaccination. The chain uses TRBV2 and TRBJ1-1, and TRBD1 aligns with 7 junction nucleotides. The nucleotide sequence is TGTGCCAGCAGCAACGACAGGGCGAACACTGAAGCTTTCTTT. This is translated as CASSNDRANTEAFF. When the CDR3 is completed using the reference TRBV2 and TRBJ1-1 genes on either side, the full variable domain is EPEVTQTPSHQVTQMGQEVILRCVPISNHLYFYWYRQILGQKVEFLVSFYNNEISEKSEIFDDQFSVERPDGSNFTLKIRSTKLEDSAMYFCASSNDRANTEAFFGQGTRLTVV.